This TCR beta chain was recorded in a study of blood T cell repertoires in COVID-19. Assay used: immunoSEQ multiplex PCR; TCRdb lists only in-frame clones, some missing. The sample comprises 70,000 or so clones, over 70% of which are singletons, and under 3% rests with the top ten. Trimming cost V 2 bases and J 10 bases, with 11 bases left between them. CDR3 size: 11 residues. CDR1 GTSNPN and CDR2 SVGIG come from the germline V gene (reference sequence). The receptor's source is an elderly man with active or convalescent COVID-19. V gene TRBV30 combines with J gene TRBJ1-2; unclear D gene. Sequenced input: peripheral blood. The CDR3 coding sequence is TGTGCCTGGAGTCGCGGGCTAGTCTACACCTTC. Its translation: CAWSRGLVYTF.